The rows below give T cell receptor beta chains drawn from one sample of a study of vaccination effects on CD4 cells after COVID-19. Data came from immunoSEQ multiplex PCR; TCRdb stores just in-frame clones and leaves some out. The table lists fewer than 85,000 clones, 78% of them singletons. No antigen has been identified for these receptors. The starting material was CD4+ T cells from PBMCs cultured with SARS-CoV-2 spike peptides, obtained before COVID-19 vaccination. These receptor sequences come from a human donor who received a COVID-19 vaccine. Both conserved end residues are part of each CDR3. D genes are given only for firm matches. Only some rows state a clone size, as once, few, many or a class for expanded clones.

>TRBJ1-6|TRBV9|.|.
TGTGCCAGCAGCGTGGAGGCTTGGGATTCACCCCTCCACTTT
CASSVEAWDSPLHF
>TRBJ1-1|TRBV28|.|.
TGTGCCAGCAGTTCCTATTTTGACACTGAAGCTTTCTTT
CASSSYFDTEAFF
>TRBJ2-5|TRBV6-2/TRBV6-3|.|.
TGTGCCAGCAGTCGCCAGGGACAAGAGACCCAGTACTTC
CASSRQGQETQYF
>TRBJ2-5|TRBV7-3|.|once
TGTGCCAGCAGCTTAACGGGGGCCCCACAAGAGACCCAGTACTTC
CASSLTGAPQETQYF
>TRBJ2-3|TRBV11-2|.|.
TGTGCCAGCAGCCCAGGCACAGATACGCAGTATTTT
CASSPGTDTQYF
>TRBJ2-1|TRBV11-3|.|.
TGTGCCAGCCAGGGTTCTGATGAGCAGTTCTTC
CASQGSDEQFF
>TRBJ1-6|TRBV28|.|.
TGTGCCAGCAGTTTGTTCTCGGACTCCTATAATTCACCCCTCCACTTT
CASSLFSDSYNSPLHF
>TRBJ1-1|TRBV6-5|.|.
TGTGCCAGCAGCACACAAGAGGACACTGAAGCTTTCTTT
CASSTQEDTEAFF
>TRBJ2-6|TRBV5-5|.|.
TGTGCCAGCACCCGGGCGGGCTCTGGGGCCAACGTCCTGACTTTC
CASTRAGSGANVLTF
>TRBJ1-5|TRBV2|.|.
TGTGCCAGCAGTGACAGACTGGGTCAGCCCCAGCATTTT
CASSDRLGQPQHF
>TRBJ2-5|TRBV29-1|TRBD2|.
TGCAGCGCCGGACTAGGAGAGACCCAGTACTTC
CSAGLGETQYF
>TRBJ2-3|TRBV7-2|.|.
TGTGCCAGCAGCTCCGCGGGCCTAGACACAGATACGCAGTATTTT
CASSSAGLDTDTQYF
>TRBJ1-3|TRBV18|.|.
TGTGCCAGCTCACCAAAAGGGACGCACGGAAACACCATATATTTT
CASSPKGTHGNTIYF
>TRBJ1-2|TRBV19|.|.
TGTGCCAGTCGCCTCGGGACGGCCAGTAACTATGGCTACACCTTC
CASRLGTASNYGYTF
>TRBJ1-5|TRBV27|.|.
TGTGCCAGCAGTTTGTCCGCGGGTAGCAATCAGCCCCAGCATTTT
CASSLSAGSNQPQHF
>TRBJ1-5|TRBV6-2/TRBV6-3|TRBD1|.
TGTGCCAGCAGTTATTCAGGGGGGTTTGCAAGCAATCAGCCCCAGCATTTT
CASSYSGGFASNQPQHF
>TRBJ1-2|TRBV4-3|.|.
TGCGCCAGCAGCCAAGAGACAGCTACCTATGGCTACACCTTC
CASSQETATYGYTF